The 27 T cell receptor beta chains below were found in one sample sequenced in a study of human T cells and chemical hapten exposure. Time point noted: pre-sensitization, week 0. This sample's treatment: therapeutic diphenylcyclopropenone sensitization with weekly scalp DPC. TCRdb ran MiXCR on the RACE reads and lists one entry per CDR3 protein. The sample shows roughly 380,000 distinct CDR3 sequences, roughly 5% of them seen only once. Sequenced material: whole blood, taken in connection with sensitization to the hapten diphenylcyclopropenone (DPC). These receptors were collected from a woman in her forties or fifties with alopecia areata. Some clones in this sample may be carry-over from other donors' samples.

This clonotype was counted ten times or more. The chain couples TRBV3-1 to TRBJ1-1, with D unresolved. V shed 1 base and J shed 2 bases, with 5 bases lying between them. This CDR3 is 13 amino acids long. Germline V lookup: CDR1 LGHDT, CDR2 YNNKEL (reference sequence). CDR3 DNA sequence: TGTGCCAGCAGCCAAGTCCCCAACACTGAAGCTTTCTTT. Residues: CASSQVPNTEAFF.

This clonotype was seen ten or more times. This chain uses TRBV6-1 with TRBJ2-3, with D perhaps matching TRBD2 (7 bases). V was pared by 5 bases and J by 3 bases, with 18 bases between. The CDR3 contains 16 residues. Germline V gives CDR1 MNHNS, CDR2 SASEGT. This CDR3 reads CASSPTPRGATDTQYF. CDR3 DNA sequence: TGTGCCAGCAGTCCTACCCCCCGGGGGGCTACAGATACGCAGTATTTT.

The V call is TRBV9, the J call TRBJ2-1; D is perhaps TRBD1 or TRBD2 (6 bases each). Trimming stripped 0 bases from V and 2 bases from J, with 15 bases between. Germline lookup yields CDR1 SGDLS and CDR2 YYNGEE. This CDR3 comprises 17 residues. CDR3 nucleotides: TGTGCCAGCAGCGTAGGAGGGGGGTCCATGACCTACAATGAGCAGTTCTTC. Translation: CASSVGGGSMTYNEQFF. The complete variable domain, with remaining parts taken from reference TRBV9 and TRBJ2-1, reads DSGVTQTPKHLITATGQRVTLRCSPRSGDLSVYWYQQSLDQGLQFLIQYYNGEERAKGNILERFSAQQFPDLHSELNLSSLELGDSALYFCASSVGGGSMTYNEQFFGPGTRLTVL.

This clonotype was detected only a few times. The chain uses TRBV27 and TRBJ1-4; a weak D match, TRBD1 (5 bases). CDR1 and CDR2 (germline): MNHEY, SMNVEV (reference sequence). Trimming took 6 bases from V and 5 from J, leaving 16 bases between them. There are 15 residues in the CDR3. The CDR3 DNA follows: TGTGCCAGCAGAAAAGGGACCGGGGGAAATGAAAAACTGTTTTTT. Translated, it gives CASRKGTGGNEKLFF.

At least ten counts were recorded for this clonotype. The V gene is TRBV2, the J gene TRBJ2-3; 8 bases are a match to TRBD1. J was trimmed by 3 bases and V by 6 bases; bases with no gene match: 8. This CDR3 region has 15 residues. Germline V lookup: CDR1 SNHLY, CDR2 FYNNEI. CDR3 nucleotides: TGTGCCAGCAGACCTGACAGGGGTATAACAGATACGCAGTATTTT. This sequence encodes CASRPDRGITDTQYF. Using reference TRBV2 and TRBJ2-3 for the parts outside the CDR3, the full variable domain is EPEVTQTPSHQVTQMGQEVILRCVPISNHLYFYWYRQILGQKVEFLVSFYNNEISEKSEIFDDQFSVERPDGSNFTLKIRSTKLEDSAMYFCASRPDRGITDTQYFGPGTRLTVL.

This clonotype was counted many times. The J gene is TRBJ2-7, the V gene TRBV6-5; possible D gene TRBD2, 6 bases. Germline lookup yields CDR1 MNHEY and CDR2 SVGAGI. Trimming took 6 bases from V and 7 from J, leaving 16 bases between them. The CDR3 loop spans 13 amino acids. The CDR3 nucleotides read TGTGCCAGCAGCCCCCTGGAGGCGGGGGAGCAGTACTTC. It yields the protein CASSPLEAGEQYF.

Ten or more counts support this clonotype. CDR3 in amino acids: CASSLGTGLDTQYF. The CDR3 DNA follows: TGTGCCAGCAGTCTCGGGACTGGGTTAGATACGCAGTATTTT. The genes are TRBV6-4 and TRBJ2-3; TRBD2 is a possible D gene (6 bases). The CDR3 has 14 amino acids. The ends were cut back, 5 bases at V and 5 bases at J, with 14 bases in the middle. The germline V gene encodes CDR1 MRHNA and CDR2 SNTAGT.

This clonotype was observed a single time. The gene calls are TRBV12-3 or TRBV12-4 and TRBJ1-1; D remains ambiguous. V was pared by 2 bases and J by 3 bases, with 10 bases between. The CDR3 spans 14 residues. The DNA for the CDR3 is TGTGCCAGCAGTTTATCAGGTCGGGACACTGAAGCTTTCTTT. This encodes CASSLSGRDTEAFF.

The chain combines TRBV28 with TRBJ2-7; no firm D call. Germline CDR1 and CDR2: MDHEN and SYDVKM. This CDR3 is built from 12 residues. V was clipped by 2 bases and J by 4 bases, with 6 bases between them. This CDR3 is CASSLPPYEQYF. The CDR3, as DNA: TGTGCCAGCAGTTTACCCCCGTACGAGCAGTACTTC. Filled out from reference TRBV28 and TRBJ2-7, the complete variable domain reads DVKVTQSSRYLVKRTGEKVFLECVQDMDHENMFWYRQDPGLGLRLIYFSYDVKMKEKGDIPEGYSVSREKKERFSLILESASTNQTSMYLCASSLPPYEQYFGPGTRLTVT.

This clonotype came up many times. The chain employs TRBV7-9 and TRBJ2-1; 9 positions match TRBD1. The V and J ends lost 4 bases and 6 bases, in that order; junction bases with no gene match: 10. From germline, CDR1 is SEHNR and CDR2 FQNEAQ (reference sequence). The CDR3 loop spans 16 amino acids. This CDR3 reads CASSSTMGQGINEQFF. Here the CDR3 DNA reads TGTGCCAGCAGCTCCACAATGGGACAGGGTATCAATGAGCAGTTCTTC.

This clonotype was found many times. The chain combines TRBV28 with TRBJ2-7, with D possibly being TRBD1 (5 bases). CDR3 size: 13 residues. V was pared by 3 bases and J by 4 bases, with 10 bases between. Germline CDR1 and CDR2: MDHEN and SYDVKM. The chain's CDR3 is CASSFTGEYEQYF. The CDR3 DNA sequence: TGTGCCAGCAGTTTCACAGGAGAGTACGAGCAGTACTTC.

At least ten counts were recorded for this clonotype. The J gene is TRBJ2-2, the V gene TRBV3-1, with D unresolved. The CDR3 length is 15 residues. CDR1 and CDR2 from the germline V gene are LGHDT and YNNKEL (reference sequence). Trimming took 5 bases from V and 7 from J, leaving 17 bases between them. The CDR3 nucleotides are TGTGCCAGCAGCGGGATGGGCCTACCTAGCGGGGAGCTGTTTTTT. Its translation: CASSGMGLPSGELFF.

This clonotype showed up many times. This chain joins TRBV7-9 and TRBJ1-1; D ambiguous. Trimming left V 4 bases short and J 1 base short, with 7 bases between. The germline CDR1 and CDR2 sequences are SEHNR and FQNEAQ (reference sequence). The CDR3 totals 13 residues. The CDR3 sequence: CASSSNRNTEAFF. The CDR3 DNA reads TGTGCCAGCAGCTCCAATCGGAACACTGAAGCTTTCTTT.

This clonotype was found a few times. The gene calls are TRBV6-5 and TRBJ1-6; tentatively, D is TRBD1 (6 bases). The CDR3 loop spans 12 amino acids. CDR1 is MNHEY and CDR2 is SVGAGI in the germline V gene. V was shortened by 7 bases and J by 9 bases, with 10 bases between the two germline ends. CDR3 in amino acids: CASTSGVSPLHF. Here the CDR3 DNA reads TGTGCCAGCACTTCAGGGGTTTCACCCCTCCACTTT.

The sample holds a few counts of this clonotype. This sequence joins TRBV6-5 and TRBJ1-3, with D unclear. The CDR3 spans 14 residues. Germline V gene lookup returns CDR1 MNHEY and CDR2 SVGAGI. V was cut by 5 bases and J by 4 bases, with 12 bases left in between. The CDR3 protein is CASSPWAGGNTIYF. The CDR3 coding sequence is TGTGCCAGCAGTCCGTGGGCAGGCGGAAACACCATATATTTT.

The chain joins TRBV14 to TRBJ2-1; 7 nucleotides align to TRBD1. The V and J ends lost 0 bases and 15 bases, in that order; junction bases with no gene match: 8. CDR3 size: 13 residues. The germline V gene encodes CDR1 SGHDN and CDR2 FVKESK. CDR3 in amino acids: CASSQDRGTVRFF. Written as DNA, the CDR3 is TGTGCCAGCAGCCAAGATCGTGGGACAGTGAGGTTCTTC. Combining the CDR3 with reference TRBV14 and TRBJ2-1 gives the whole variable domain EAGVTQFPSHSVIEKGQTVTLRCDPISGHDNLYWYRRVMGKEIKFLLHFVKESKQDESGMPNNRFLAERTGGTYSTLKVQPAELEDSGVYFCASSQDRGTVRFFGPGTRLTVL.

This clonotype was seen repeatedly, ten times or more. The chain uses TRBV28 and TRBJ2-7; 9 bases line up with TRBD1. In germline, CDR1 is MDHEN, CDR2 SYDVKM. CDR3 length: 14 amino acids. V lost 3 bases to trimming and J lost 4 bases; unmatched junction nucleotides: 4. CDR3 in amino acids: CASSFTGGEYEQYF. The CDR3 region has the DNA TGTGCCAGCAGTTTTACAGGGGGCGAATACGAGCAGTACTTC.

The gene calls are TRBV6-6 and TRBJ2-7; tentatively, D is TRBD2 (5 bases). Germline loops: CDR1 MNHNY, CDR2 SVGAGI (reference sequence). The CDR3 loop spans 13 amino acids. V lost 8 bases and J lost 7, with 18 bases in between. The CDR3 loop reads CASGDGLMGEQYF. The CDR3 DNA sequence: TGTGCCAGCGGGGATGGACTCATGGGGGAGCAGTACTTC.

On this clonotype itself: A read error may be the cause here, since a much bigger clone is one base away. CDR3 loop: CAISVGAPGELFF. The CDR3, as DNA: TGTGCCATCAGTGTTGGAGCACCCGGGGAGCTGTTTTTT. The chain employs TRBV10-3 and TRBJ2-2; no reliable D call. V was cut by 4 bases and J by 6 bases, with 9 bases left in between. The CDR3 has 13 residues. CDR1 ENHRY and CDR2 SYGVKD come from the germline V gene.

The table lists this clonotype with many counts. The chain combines TRBV9 with TRBJ2-7; possible D gene TRBD1, 5 bases. Germline V lookup: CDR1 SGDLS, CDR2 YYNGEE. This CDR3 contains 15 residues. V lost 2 bases and J lost 0, with 12 bases in between. The CDR3 here is CASSVEFDSSYEQYF. The CDR3 DNA sequence: TGTGCCAGCAGCGTCGAGTTTGACAGCTCCTACGAGCAGTACTTC.

J is TRBJ1-2 and V is TRBV7-6; possibly TRBD1 for D (5 bases). The CDR3 spans 16 residues. V was clipped by 10 bases and J by 4 bases, with 25 bases between them. Looked up from germline, CDR1 is SGHVS and CDR2 is FNYEAQ. Here the CDR3 reads CATQYRRTGGSYGYTF. Written as DNA, the CDR3 is TGTGCCACGCAATACAGGCGGACGGGGGGAAGCTATGGCTACACCTTC.

Many counts were recorded for this clonotype. The rearrangement uses TRBV25-1 and TRBJ2-3; no clear D. V lost 0 bases and J lost 4, with 11 bases in between. CDR3 length equals 15 residues. From germline, CDR1 is MGHDK and CDR2 SYGVNS. The CDR3 reads CASSEYYRDSDTQYF. CDR3 nucleotides: TGTGCCAGCAGTGAATATTACAGAGATTCAGATACGCAGTATTTT. The whole variable domain, filled in from reference TRBV25-1 and TRBJ2-3, reads EADIYQTPRYLVIGTGKKITLECSQTMGHDKMYWYQQDPGMELHLIHYSYGVNSTEKGDLSSESTVSRIRTEHFPLTLESARPSHTSQYLCASSEYYRDSDTQYFGPGTRLTVL.

This clonotype was seen repeatedly, ten times or more. The chain couples TRBV6-4 to TRBJ2-3; 9 nucleotides match TRBD2. The length of the CDR3 is 14 residues. J lost 13 bases, V lost 2 bases, and 10 bases had no gene match. Looked up from germline, CDR1 is MRHNA and CDR2 is SNTAGT. CDR3 coding DNA: TGTGCCAGCAGTGACGCACTAGCGGGTGCCCCTAAGTATTTT. This gives the protein CASSDALAGAPKYF.

The table lists this clonotype with many counts. The rearrangement uses TRBV18 and TRBJ1-1; D call uncertain. Germline V gives CDR1 KGHSH, CDR2 LQKENI. The CDR3 consists of 17 residues. Trimming pared 1 base from V and 0 bases from J, leaving 15 bases between. CDR3 amino acids: CASSPLSTAAMNTEAFF. The CDR3, as DNA: TGTGCCAGCTCACCACTGAGCACAGCTGCTATGAACACTGAAGCTTTCTTT.

The rearrangement links TRBV6-2 or TRBV6-3 to TRBJ1-5; no definite D call. The CDR3 is 13 residues long. Per the germline V gene, CDR1 is MNHEY and CDR2 is SVGEGT. V was trimmed by 7 bases and J by 1 base, leaving 8 bases between them. Here the CDR3 DNA reads TGTGCCAGCACCCGACACAGCAATCAGCCCCAGCATTTT. Translating it yields CASTRHSNQPQHF.

In its sample, this clonotype was seen many times. J is TRBJ1-1 and V is TRBV11-2; D may be TRBD1 (5 bases). The germline V gene has CDR1 SGHAT and CDR2 FQNNGV. The CDR3 runs 15 residues. The V and J ends lost 2 bases and 5 bases respectively, with 15 bases between them. As DNA, the CDR3 is TGTGCCAGCAGCTTATATTCAGGGTCGGGGACTGAAGCTTTCTTT. Protein product: CASSLYSGSGTEAFF.

The table lists this clonotype with many counts. The rearrangement uses TRBV9 and TRBJ2-1, with D uncertain. Germline V gene lookup returns CDR1 SGDLS and CDR2 YYNGEE. This CDR3 comprises 9 residues. Trimming removed 7 bases from V and 10 bases from J, with 6 bases in between. Here the CDR3 reads CASGKEQFF. CDR3 DNA sequence: TGTGCCAGCGGGAAGGAGCAGTTCTTC.